Below, 18 T cell receptor beta chains from the same sample are listed, as sequenced in a study of blood T cell repertoires in COVID-19. The data were produced by immunoSEQ multiplex PCR, yet TCRdb's version contains in-frame clones alone and is incomplete. The sample contains more than 95,000 clones, around 89% of which appear only once. Material: peripheral blood. These receptors originate from a human donor in a cohort sampled during active COVID-19.

The gene calls are TRBV5-1 and TRBJ2-7; 9 bases match TRBD1. Germline CDR1 SGHRS, CDR2 YFSETQ. This CDR3 has 15 amino acids. Germline trimming cut 0 bases from V and 3 bases from J; bases unmatched to any gene: 4. CDR3 sequence reads: CASSLGDREGYEQYF. CDR3 coding DNA: TGCGCCAGCAGCTTGGGGGACAGGGAGGGCTACGAGCAGTACTTC.

The chain carries TRBV25-1 and TRBJ1-2, with TRBD1 as a possible D gene (5 bases). V gave up 3 bases and J gave up 1 base, with 6 bases separating them. The CDR3 has 13 residues. CDR1 MGHDK and CDR2 SYGVNS come from the germline V gene. CDR3 nucleotides: TGTGCCAGCAGTGACGGGGGTAACTATGGCTACACCTTC. As protein: CASSDGGNYGYTF.

The chain is built from TRBV6-4 and TRBJ2-4, with 7 bases that match TRBD1. There are 15 residues in the CDR3. Trimming cost V 6 bases and J 5 bases; bases outside gene matches: 10. Germline V gene sequence: CDR1 MRHNA, CDR2 SNTAGT. The CDR3 spells CASRTPPGQQNIQYF. CDR3 sequence (DNA): TGTGCCAGCAGAACACCCCCGGGACAGCAAAACATTCAGTACTTC.

The chain joins TRBV2 to TRBJ1-6, with D maybe TRBD1 (6 bases). This CDR3 region has 19 residues. Trimming stripped 8 bases from V and 5 bases from J, with 28 bases between. The germline gives CDR1 SNHLY, CDR2 FYNNEI. The CDR3 DNA reads TGTGCCAGCCGAAGACTCCTAACAGGGACGAAGGGGAATAATTCACCCCTCCACTTT. Residues: CASRRLLTGTKGNNSPLHF.

V gene TRBV3-1 (or the pseudogene TRBV3-2) combines with J gene TRBJ1-6; D is perhaps TRBD1 (5 bases). The germline V and J ends were trimmed by 1 base and 15 bases, with 22 bases remaining between them. Per the germline V gene, CDR1 is LGHDT and CDR2 is YNNKEL (reference sequence). The CDR3 runs 16 residues. The CDR3 is CASSQGQFPLPKGLHF. CDR3 in DNA: TGTGCCAGCAGCCAAGGACAGTTCCCGTTACCGAAAGGCCTCCACTTT.

The V call is TRBV9, the J call TRBJ2-1; D is unclear. The CDR3 is 14 residues long. The ends were cut back, 4 bases at V and 1 base at J, with 9 bases in the middle. The germline gives CDR1 SGDLS, CDR2 YYNGEE. The CDR3 protein is CASSRETSYNEQFF. CDR3 coding DNA: TGTGCCAGCAGCAGAGAAACTTCCTACAATGAGCAGTTCTTC.

The chain is built from TRBV28 and TRBJ1-5; 11 bases match TRBD1. V gave up 6 bases and J gave up 12 bases; unmatched junction bases: 13. CDR3 length: 15 residues. Germline V lookup: CDR1 MDHEN, CDR2 SYDVKM. CDR3 residues: CASRPTGTGGLFQHF. In DNA, the CDR3 is TGTGCCAGCAGGCCCACCGGGACAGGGGGTCTCTTCCAGCATTTT.

This clone has at least ten counts. The chain combines TRBV3-1 (or the pseudogene TRBV3-2) with TRBJ1-2; D remains unclear. V lost 5 bases, J lost 0 bases, and 19 bases lay in between. CDR1 and CDR2 from the germline V gene are LGHDT and YNNKEL (reference sequence). The CDR3 length is 17 residues. In nucleotides, the CDR3 is TGTGCCAGCAGCTGGCTCGGGAGGGCAGGATCTAACTATGGCTACACCTTC. Its translation is CASSWLGRAGSNYGYTF.

V gene TRBV5-1 combines with J gene TRBJ2-3, with TRBD1 as a possible D gene (6 bases). Trimming cost V 0 bases and J 5 bases, with 13 bases left between them. Germline V lookup: CDR1 SGHRS, CDR2 YFSETQ. The CDR3 has 15 amino acids. The CDR3 loop is CASSLGGPALDTQYF. The CDR3 region has the DNA TGCGCCAGCAGCTTGGGGGGGCCGGCACTAGATACGCAGTATTTT.

CDR3 coding DNA: TGTGCCAGCTTAGCGGGAGAGTCCCTAAATGAGCAGTTCTTC. It yields the protein CASLAGESLNEQFF. The chain links TRBV25-1 to TRBJ2-1, with 9 nucleotides matching TRBD2. The CDR3 has 14 amino acids. Germline V gene sequence: CDR1 MGHDK, CDR2 SYGVNS. J lost 7 bases, V lost 8 bases, and 9 bases had no gene match.

The rearrangement uses TRBV19 and TRBJ1-4, with D maybe TRBD1 (5 bases). Per germline, CDR1 LNHDA and CDR2 SQIVND (reference sequence). This CDR3 region has 15 residues. Between the trimmed V and J ends, which lost 1 base and 2 bases, there was a span of 8 bases. The CDR3 here is CASSIGEGTNEKLFF. The DNA for the CDR3 is TGTGCCAGTAGTATAGGGGAGGGGACTAATGAAAAACTGTTTTTT.

The rearrangement joins TRBV9 to TRBJ2-3; 8 positions agree with TRBD2. After removal of 2 bases from V and 4 bases from J, the junction contained 6 bases not matched to a gene. CDR1 is SGDLS and CDR2 is YYNGEE in the germline V gene. The CDR3 loop spans 15 amino acids. The DNA for the CDR3 is TGTGCCAGCAGCGTTTACGGGGGGGGCGCAGATACGCAGTATTTT. As protein: CASSVYGGGADTQYF.

Ten or more counts support this clone. The same CDR3 arises from other DNA sequences in this sample as well. The gene calls are TRBV5-1 and TRBJ1-2; the match to TRBD1 covers 10 bases. In germline, CDR1 is SGHRS, CDR2 YFSETQ. The V segment lost 5 bases and the J segment 3 bases; nucleotides outside the gene matches: 7. CDR3 length: 15 residues. CDR3 bases: TGCGCCAGCAGTCCGGACAGGGGGTTCGACTATGGCTACACCTTC. Its protein product is CASSPDRGFDYGYTF.

Only one count was recorded for this clone. The chain is built from TRBV27 and TRBJ1-1; tentatively, D is TRBD1 (6 bases). The V gene's germline CDR1 is MNHEY and CDR2 SMNVEV (reference sequence). V was trimmed by 0 bases and J by 0 bases, leaving 8 bases between them. The CDR3 spans 15 residues. The CDR3 DNA reads as TGTGCCAGCAGTTTATCTCCAGGGGTGAACACTGAAGCTTTCTTT. Protein: CASSLSPGVNTEAFF.

The chain carries TRBV6-5 and TRBJ2-1; perhaps TRBD2 as D (6 bases). Trimming removed 5 bases at V and 7 bases at J, with 9 bases between. This CDR3 contains 12 residues. Germline CDR1 reads MNHEY; CDR2 reads SVGAGI. In DNA form, the CDR3 reads TGTGCCAGCAGTATTGGAGGGAATGAGCAGTTCTTC. Protein: CASSIGGNEQFF.

The sample holds many counts of this clone. The chain is built from TRBV29-1 and TRBJ1-1; D not certain. This CDR3 contains 14 residues. CDR1 is SQVTM and CDR2 is ANQGSEA in the germline V gene. Trimming pared 1 base from V and 4 bases from J, leaving 13 bases between. CDR3 sequence reads: CSVEGSARSTEAFF. CDR3 bases: TGCAGCGTTGAAGGGAGCGCGAGGAGCACTGAAGCTTTCTTT. Using reference TRBV29-1 and TRBJ1-1 for the parts outside the CDR3, the full variable domain is SAVISQKPSRDICQRGTSLTIQCQVDSQVTMMFWYRQQPGQSLTLIATANQGSEATYESGFVIDKFPISRPNLTFSTLTVSNMSPEDSSIYLCSVEGSARSTEAFFGQGTRLTVV.

The V and J genes are TRBV23-1 and TRBJ1-6, with a tentative D call TRBD1 (6 bases). TRBV23-1 qualifies as an ORF whose function is uncertain. The CDR3 runs to 16 residues. The V and J ends lost 7 bases and 8 bases respectively, with 21 bases between them. The CDR3 sequence: CASIKGWKGGDSPLHF. CDR3 DNA: TGCGCCAGCATAAAGGGCTGGAAAGGGGGGGATTCACCCCTCCACTTT.

V gene TRBV29-1 combines with J gene TRBJ2-3; 7 nucleotides agree with TRBD1. Germline V gene sequence: CDR1 SQVTM, CDR2 ANQGSEA. This CDR3 spans 14 amino acids. Unmatched junction bases numbered 5, after V lost 5 bases and J lost 0 bases. The CDR3 region is CSVRGQPSTDTQYF. The CDR3, as DNA: TGCAGCGTTAGGGGACAGCCTAGCACAGATACGCAGTATTTT.